This passage covers 26 T cell receptor beta chains from one sample sequenced in a study of blood T cell repertoires in COVID-19. The protocol was immunoSEQ multiplex PCR, while the TCRdb copy is restricted to in-frame clones and leaves out a portion. Here the sample spans around 250,000 clones, about 88% being singletons. Sequencing used peripheral blood. Receptor source: a man younger than 35 with active or convalescent COVID-19.

The gene calls are TRBV2 and TRBJ2-5, with D tentatively TRBD2 (6 bases). The CDR3 sequence is 14 residues long. V was shortened by 6 bases and J by 3 bases, with 14 bases between the two germline ends. Germline CDR1 SNHLY, CDR2 FYNNEI. In DNA form, the CDR3 reads TGTGCCAGCAGCCGGGAGAGCTTCAAAGAGACCCAGTACTTC. Encoded protein: CASSRESFKETQYF.

The V and J genes are TRBV19 and TRBJ1-1, with 7 bases fitting TRBD1. Germline trimming cut 7 bases from V and 4 bases from J; bases unmatched to any gene: 6. This CDR3 has 13 amino acids. CDR1 is LNHDA and CDR2 is SQIVND in the germline V gene (reference sequence). The CDR3, as DNA: TGTGCCAGTAATAGGGGGCTTGGCACTGAAGCTTTCTTT. Translation: CASNRGLGTEAFF.

The gene calls are TRBV13 and TRBJ1-1, with a possible D match to TRBD1 (6 bases). Germline loops: CDR1 PRHDT, CDR2 FYEKMQ (reference sequence). V lost 5 bases and J 3 bases, leaving 16 bases between the germline ends. The CDR3 has 15 residues. The CDR3 here is CASSGRTDSDTEAFF. CDR3 DNA sequence: TGTGCCAGCAGCGGACGGACAGACTCGGACACTGAAGCTTTCTTT.

This chain links TRBV30 with TRBJ1-3; D unresolved. The CDR3 runs to 12 residues. In germline, CDR1 is GTSNPN, CDR2 SVGIG (reference sequence). Trimming pared 5 bases from V and 4 bases from J, leaving 9 bases between. This CDR3 is CAWVATGNTIYF. CDR3 DNA: TGTGCCTGGGTGGCAACCGGAAACACCATATATTTT.

This chain uses TRBV28 with TRBJ1-3; possibly TRBD1 for D (5 bases). CDR1 MDHEN and CDR2 SYDVKM come from the germline V gene. V shed 10 bases and J shed 3 bases, with 25 bases lying between them. The CDR3 is made up of 17 amino acids. The CDR3 loop reads CATEAFQGRAGGNTIYF. The CDR3 DNA follows: TGTGCCACCGAGGCCTTCCAGGGAAGGGCTGGTGGAAACACCATATATTTT. Combining the CDR3 with reference TRBV28 and TRBJ1-3 gives the whole variable domain DVKVTQSSRYLVKRTGEKVFLECVQDMDHENMFWYRQDPGLGLRLIYFSYDVKMKEKGDIPEGYSVSREKKERFSLILESASTNQTSMYLCATEAFQGRAGGNTIYFGEGSWLTVV.

This clone was seen a single time. J is TRBJ2-1 and V is TRBV10-3; 15 positions match TRBD2. The CDR3 spans 15 residues. Germline assignment: CDR1 ENHRY and CDR2 SYGVKD. V shed 2 bases, J shed 9 bases, and the junction held 2 bases outside the gene matches. The CDR3, as DNA: TGTGCCATCAGTGAGGCGGGACTAGCGGGAGGTGAGCAGTTCTTC. Its protein product is CAISEAGLAGGEQFF.

The J gene is TRBJ1-3, the V gene TRBV19, with D hard to call. Trimming removed 10 bases from V and 4 bases from J, with 8 bases in between. Germline values: CDR1 LNHDA, CDR2 SQIVND (reference sequence). The length of the CDR3 is 11 residues. In nucleotides, the CDR3 is TGTGCCACCCCACAGGGAAACACCATATATTTT. Translation: CATPQGNTIYF.

The chain carries TRBV7-9 and TRBJ1-2, with D perhaps TRBD1 (5 bases). The CDR3 runs 13 residues. V was pared by 1 base and J by 4 bases, with 7 bases between. Germline V gene data show CDR1 as SEHNR and CDR2 as FQNEAQ (reference sequence). In DNA form, the CDR3 reads TGTGCCAGCAGCTTAGGACAGCGCTATGGCTACACCTTC. It translates to CASSLGQRYGYTF.

The chain joins TRBV4-2 to TRBJ2-2; TRBD1 matches 8 bases. Trimming at V came to 1 base and at J to 3 bases, leaving 4 bases not matched to a gene. The CDR3 is 16 amino acids. In germline, CDR1 is LGHNA, CDR2 YNFKEQ. The CDR3 here is CASSQATGDYTGELFF. CDR3 nucleotide sequence: TGTGCCAGCAGCCAAGCGACAGGGGATTACACCGGGGAGCTGTTTTTT.

V is TRBV7-3 and J is TRBJ2-1, with TRBD2 matching 10 bases. Germline values: CDR1 SGHTA, CDR2 FQGTGA. The CDR3 loop spans 15 amino acids. V shed 2 bases and J 6 bases; nucleotides not matched to a gene: 4. In DNA, the CDR3 is TGTGCCAGCAGCTTAGACCTAGCGGGAGCCAATGAGCAGTTCTTC. Translated: CASSLDLAGANEQFF. The variable domain in full, completed from reference TRBV7-3 and TRBJ2-1, reads GAGVSQTPSNKVTEKGKYVELRCDPISGHTALYWYRQSLGQGPEFLIYFQGTGAADDSGLPNDRFFAVRPEGSVSTLKIQRTERGDSAVYLCASSLDLAGANEQFFGPGTRLTVL.

The chain carries TRBV9 and TRBJ2-7; TRBD1 matches 8 bases. Looked up from germline, CDR1 is SGDLS and CDR2 is YYNGEE. CDR3 length: 14 residues. V lost 7 bases, J lost 1 base, and 7 bases stayed unmatched. CDR3 nucleotide sequence: TGTGCCAGCTCAGACAGGGGCGCTTCCTACGAGCAGTACTTC. Amino acids: CASSDRGASYEQYF.

The chain links TRBV3-1 (or the pseudogene TRBV3-2) to TRBJ2-3, with TRBD2 identical over 12 bases. This CDR3 contains 16 residues. J lost 6 bases, V lost 4 bases, and 8 bases had no gene match. Looked up from germline, CDR1 is LGHDT and CDR2 is YNNKEL (reference sequence). This chain's CDR3 is CASSRTLAGGPDTQYF. The CDR3 DNA reads as TGTGCCAGCAGCCGAACACTAGCGGGGGGTCCGGATACGCAGTATTTT.

V gene TRBV3-1 (or the pseudogene TRBV3-2) combines with J gene TRBJ1-2; unclear D gene. CDR1 and CDR2 (germline): LGHDT, YNNKEL (reference sequence). The germline V and J ends were trimmed by 0 bases and 8 bases, with 7 bases remaining between them. This CDR3 contains 12 residues. CDR3 residues: CASSQEGGGYTF. The CDR3, as DNA: TGTGCCAGCAGCCAAGAGGGAGGCGGCTACACCTTC.

The genes are TRBV7-9 and TRBJ1-2; D possibly corresponds to TRBD1 (6 bases). The CDR3 has 14 amino acids. V shed 1 base and J shed 7 bases, with 13 bases lying between them. Per the germline V gene, CDR1 is SEHNR and CDR2 is FQNEAQ (reference sequence). CDR3 region: CASSLDGGAAGYTF. CDR3 nucleotides: TGTGCCAGCAGCTTAGATGGGGGGGCAGCTGGCTACACCTTC.

The rearrangement uses TRBV5-6 and TRBJ1-4, with no clear D. Germline CDR1 reads SGHDT; CDR2 reads YYEEEE. The CDR3 is made up of 14 amino acids. Trimming took off 2 bases at V and 8 bases at J, with 13 bases between the two ends. The CDR3 DNA follows: TGTGCCAGCAGCTTTAGACACTCGATCGAAAAACTGTTTTTT. Protein product: CASSFRHSIEKLFF.

The chain employs TRBV3-1 (or the pseudogene TRBV3-2) and TRBJ2-3; 11 nucleotides align to TRBD2. The CDR3 length is 17 residues. Germline V gene sequence: CDR1 LGHDT, CDR2 YNNKEL (reference sequence). Trimming at V came to 0 bases and at J to 4 bases, leaving 6 bases not matched to a gene. CDR3 residues: CASSQDAPTSGADTQYF. CDR3 coding DNA: TGTGCCAGCAGCCAAGATGCGCCGACTAGCGGGGCAGATACGCAGTATTTT.

The chain combines TRBV6-5 with TRBJ1-6; 7 bases match TRBD1. With V trimmed by 6 bases and J by 8 bases, 10 bases remained unmatched. The CDR3 has 15 amino acids. Looked up from germline, CDR1 is MNHEY and CDR2 is SVGAGI. The CDR3 DNA reads TGTGCCAGCAGACGGGACAGCCTCGAGGATTCACCCCTCCACTTT. Amino acids: CASRRDSLEDSPLHF.

The V gene is TRBV11-2, the J gene TRBJ1-1; a weak D match, TRBD1 (6 bases). CDR3 size: 14 residues. The V end lost 2 bases, the J end lost 3 bases, and 10 bases lay between the germline ends. Germline-derived CDR1 and CDR2 are SGHAT and FQNNGV. The CDR3 is CASSLWGGDTEAFF. CDR3 nucleotides: TGTGCCAGCAGCTTATGGGGGGGCGACACTGAAGCTTTCTTT.

The chain joins TRBV5-4 to TRBJ2-7; D perhaps matches TRBD2 (7 bases). CDR3 size: 14 residues. Trimming took off 0 bases at V and 3 bases at J, with 10 bases between the two ends. The germline V gene has CDR1 SGHNT and CDR2 YYREEE (reference sequence). As DNA, the CDR3 is TGTGCCAGCAGCTTGGAGGGGGGGGGCTACGAGCAGTACTTC. Translating it yields CASSLEGGGYEQYF.

V usage is TRBV6-2 or TRBV6-3 and J usage is TRBJ2-3; 12 nucleotides agree with TRBD2. The CDR3 is 17 amino acids. Germline V gene lookup returns CDR1 MNHEY and CDR2 SVGEGT. V lost 0 bases and J lost 5; bases outside the gene matches: 6. CDR3 protein: CASSYSELAGGRDTQYF. In DNA form, the CDR3 reads TGTGCCAGCAGTTACTCTGAACTAGCGGGAGGAAGAGATACGCAGTATTTT.

This chain uses TRBV11-1 with TRBJ1-6, with a weak D call TRBD1 (5 bases). Germline lookup yields CDR1 SGHAT and CDR2 FQDESV (reference sequence). The CDR3 runs to 15 residues. Trimming removed 4 bases at V and 7 bases at J, with 14 bases between. In DNA, the CDR3 is TGTGCCAGCAGCTCCCTGGCAGGGAGGAATTCACCCCTCCACTTT. Its translation: CASSSLAGRNSPLHF.

The rearrangement joins TRBV27 to TRBJ1-5; 10 bases align to TRBD1. This CDR3 contains 17 residues. CDR1 is MNHEY and CDR2 is SMNVEV in the germline V gene (reference sequence). V gave up 6 bases and J gave up 2 bases; unmatched junction bases: 10. CDR3 DNA: TGTGCCAGCAGCCGCGGGACAGGGGTTTTTGGCAATCAGCCCCAGCATTTT. Its translation is CASSRGTGVFGNQPQHF.

The V call is TRBV10-1, the J call TRBJ2-1, with 12 bases fitting TRBD2. CDR3 length: 15 residues. Germline CDR1 WNHNN, CDR2 SYGVQD (reference sequence). The V gene end was trimmed by 2 bases and the J gene end by 9 bases; junction bases not matched to a gene: 5. CDR3 nucleotides: TGCGCCAGCAGTGAGCCTAGCGGGGGGGCGTCTGAGCAGTTCTTC. Protein: CASSEPSGGASEQFF.

The V and J genes are TRBV6-2 or TRBV6-3 and TRBJ2-7, with D unclear. The germline V gene has CDR1 MNHEY and CDR2 SVGEGT. V gave up 4 bases and J gave up 4 bases, with 5 bases separating them. CDR3 size: 11 residues. The CDR3 spells CASSFNYEQYF. The CDR3 region has the DNA TGTGCCAGCAGTTTTAATTACGAGCAGTACTTC.

The gene calls are TRBV19 and TRBJ1-4; D is unresolved. V was cut by 5 bases and J by 6 bases, with 4 bases left in between. Looked up from germline, CDR1 is LNHDA and CDR2 is SQIVND (reference sequence). The CDR3 has 11 amino acids. The CDR3 bases are TGTGCCAGTAGTTACTATGAAAAACTGTTTTTT. It codes for CASSYYEKLFF.

This chain uses TRBV6-5 with TRBJ1-5, with unresolved D. Germline CDR1 reads MNHEY; CDR2 reads SVGAGI. The CDR3 is 13 amino acids. The CDR3 DNA is TGTGCTCATGCGGCGGGAGCGAGTCAGCCCCAGCATTTT. Protein: CAHAAGASQPQHF.